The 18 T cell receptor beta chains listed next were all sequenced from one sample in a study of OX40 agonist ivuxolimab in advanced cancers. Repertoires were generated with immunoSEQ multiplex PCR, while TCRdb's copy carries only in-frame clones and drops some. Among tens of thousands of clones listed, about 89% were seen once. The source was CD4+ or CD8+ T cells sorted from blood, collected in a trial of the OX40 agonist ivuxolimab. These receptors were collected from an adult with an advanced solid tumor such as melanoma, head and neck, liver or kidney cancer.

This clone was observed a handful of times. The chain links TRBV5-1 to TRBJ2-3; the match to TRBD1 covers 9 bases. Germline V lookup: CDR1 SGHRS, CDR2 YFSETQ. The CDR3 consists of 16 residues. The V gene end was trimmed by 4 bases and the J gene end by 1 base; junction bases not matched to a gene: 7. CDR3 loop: CASSLKDRGGTDTQYF. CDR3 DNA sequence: TGCGCCAGCAGCCTAAAGGACAGGGGAGGCACAGATACGCAGTATTTT.

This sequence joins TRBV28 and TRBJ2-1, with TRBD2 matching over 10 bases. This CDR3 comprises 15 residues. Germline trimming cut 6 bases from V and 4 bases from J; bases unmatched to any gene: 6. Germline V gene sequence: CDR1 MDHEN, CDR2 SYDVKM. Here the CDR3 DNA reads TGTGCCAGCAGAAAGGGACTAGCGCCATACAATGAGCAGTTCTTC. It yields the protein CASRKGLAPYNEQFF.

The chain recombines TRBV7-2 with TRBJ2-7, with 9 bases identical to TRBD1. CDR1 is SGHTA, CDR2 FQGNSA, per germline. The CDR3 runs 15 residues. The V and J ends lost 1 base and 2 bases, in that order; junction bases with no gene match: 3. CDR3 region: CASSLEGQGTYEQYF. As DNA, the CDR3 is TGTGCCAGCAGCTTAGAGGGACAGGGAACCTACGAGCAGTACTTC.

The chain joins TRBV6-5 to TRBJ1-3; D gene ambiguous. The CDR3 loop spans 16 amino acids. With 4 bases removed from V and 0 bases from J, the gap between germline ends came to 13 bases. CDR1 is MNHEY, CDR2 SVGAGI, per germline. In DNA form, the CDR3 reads TGTGCCAGCAGTTCCCTCGACTTGAGCTCTGGAAACACCATATATTTT. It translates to CASSSLDLSSGNTIYF.

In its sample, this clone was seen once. The CDR3 region is CASTQGGGKGTGELFF. The CDR3 region has the DNA TGTGCCAGCACCCAGGGAGGCGGAAAAGGCACCGGGGAGCTGTTTTTT. The chain has TRBV2 and TRBJ2-2; D might be TRBD2 (6 bases). V shed 7 bases and J shed 4 bases, with 19 bases lying between them. The CDR3 has 16 amino acids. Germline V gives CDR1 SNHLY, CDR2 FYNNEI.

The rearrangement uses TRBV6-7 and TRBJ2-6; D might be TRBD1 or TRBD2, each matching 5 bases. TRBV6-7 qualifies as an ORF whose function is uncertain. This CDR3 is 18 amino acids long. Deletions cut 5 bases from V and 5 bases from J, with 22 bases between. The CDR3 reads CASSTGLRLQSRANVLTF. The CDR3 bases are TGTGCCAGCAGTACGGGGCTGCGTTTACAAAGTCGGGCCAACGTCCTGACTTTC.

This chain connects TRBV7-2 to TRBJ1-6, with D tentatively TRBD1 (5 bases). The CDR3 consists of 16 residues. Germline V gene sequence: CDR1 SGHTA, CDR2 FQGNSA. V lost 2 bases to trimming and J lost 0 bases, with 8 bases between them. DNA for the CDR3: TGTGCCAGCAGCTTATACAGGAGCTCCTATAATTCACCCCTCCACTTT. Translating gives CASSLYRSSYNSPLHF.

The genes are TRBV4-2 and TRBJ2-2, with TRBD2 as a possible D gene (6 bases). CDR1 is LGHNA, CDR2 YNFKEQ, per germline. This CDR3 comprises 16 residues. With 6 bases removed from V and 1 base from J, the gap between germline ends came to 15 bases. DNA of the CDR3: TGTGCCAGCAGTCCAAGTGTGCGGGAGAACACCGGGGAGCTGTTTTTT. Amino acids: CASSPSVRENTGELFF.

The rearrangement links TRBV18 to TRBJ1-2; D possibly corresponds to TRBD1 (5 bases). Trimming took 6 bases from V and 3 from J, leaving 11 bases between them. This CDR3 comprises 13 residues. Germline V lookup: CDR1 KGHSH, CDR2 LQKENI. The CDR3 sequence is CASSPGTDYGYTF. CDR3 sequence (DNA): TGTGCCAGCTCCCCCGGGACGGACTATGGCTACACCTTC. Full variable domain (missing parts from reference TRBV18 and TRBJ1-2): NAGVMQNPRHLVRRRGQEARLRCSPMKGHSHVYWYRQLPEEGLKFMVYLQKENIIDESGMPKERFSAEFPKEGPSILRIQQVVRGDSAAYFCASSPGTDYGYTFGSGTRLTVV.

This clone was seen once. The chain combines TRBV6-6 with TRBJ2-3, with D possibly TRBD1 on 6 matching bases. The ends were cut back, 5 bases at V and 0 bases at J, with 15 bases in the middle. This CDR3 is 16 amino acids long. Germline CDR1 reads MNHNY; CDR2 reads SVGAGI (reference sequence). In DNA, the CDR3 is TGTGCCAGCAGTAGACTTGACAGGCTGAGCACAGATACGCAGTATTTT. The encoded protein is CASSRLDRLSTDTQYF.

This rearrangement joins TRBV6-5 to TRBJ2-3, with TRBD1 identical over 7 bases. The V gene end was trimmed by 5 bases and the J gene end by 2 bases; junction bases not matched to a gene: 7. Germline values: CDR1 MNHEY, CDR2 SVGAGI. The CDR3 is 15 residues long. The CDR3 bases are TGTGCCAGCAGTCATCGACAGGGCTCCACAGATACGCAGTATTTT. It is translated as CASSHRQGSTDTQYF.

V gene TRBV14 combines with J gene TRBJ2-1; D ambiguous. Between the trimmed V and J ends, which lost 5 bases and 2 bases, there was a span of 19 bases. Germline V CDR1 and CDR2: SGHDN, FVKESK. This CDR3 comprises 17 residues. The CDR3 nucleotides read TGTGCCAGCAGCAAAATCGGCAGTGGTATTGCCTACAATGAGCAGTTCTTC. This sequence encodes CASSKIGSGIAYNEQFF.

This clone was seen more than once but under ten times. CDR3 protein: CASKGNEANTGELFF. Written as DNA, the CDR3 is TGTGCCAGTAAAGGGAACGAAGCGAACACCGGGGAGCTGTTTTTT. The chain couples TRBV19 to TRBJ2-2; D call uncertain. V was clipped by 7 bases and J by 0 bases, with 12 bases between them. CDR1 and CDR2 from the germline V gene are LNHDA and SQIVND (reference sequence). The CDR3 sequence is 15 residues long.

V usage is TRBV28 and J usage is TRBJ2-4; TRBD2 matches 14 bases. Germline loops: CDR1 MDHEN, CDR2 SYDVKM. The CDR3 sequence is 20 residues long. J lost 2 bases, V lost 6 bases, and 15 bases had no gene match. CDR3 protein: CASSPAGLAGEGLTKNIQYF. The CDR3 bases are TGTGCCAGCAGCCCAGCGGGACTAGCGGGAGAGGGCCTCACCAAAAACATTCAGTACTTC.

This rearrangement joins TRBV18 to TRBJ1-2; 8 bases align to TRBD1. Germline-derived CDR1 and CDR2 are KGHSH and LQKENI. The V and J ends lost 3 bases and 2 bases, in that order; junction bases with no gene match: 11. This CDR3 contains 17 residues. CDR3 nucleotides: TGTGCCAGCTCACCTCTCCCGCTTGGACAGGGCAACTATGGCTACACCTTC. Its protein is CASSPLPLGQGNYGYTF.

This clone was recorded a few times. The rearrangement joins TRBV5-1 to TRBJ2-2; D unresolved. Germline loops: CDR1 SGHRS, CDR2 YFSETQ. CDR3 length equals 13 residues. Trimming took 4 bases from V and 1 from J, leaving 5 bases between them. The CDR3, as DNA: TGCGCCAGCAGCCCGGAGAACACCGGGGAGCTGTTTTTT. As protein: CASSPENTGELFF.

CDR3 DNA: TGTGCCAGCAGTTTATCGCTAGGGAAGGCCTATGGCTACACCTTC. Its protein is CASSLSLGKAYGYTF. V usage is TRBV28 and J usage is TRBJ1-2; D ambiguous. The CDR3 totals 15 residues. The germline CDR1 and CDR2 sequences are MDHEN and SYDVKM. V was trimmed by 1 base and J by 4 bases, leaving 13 bases between them.

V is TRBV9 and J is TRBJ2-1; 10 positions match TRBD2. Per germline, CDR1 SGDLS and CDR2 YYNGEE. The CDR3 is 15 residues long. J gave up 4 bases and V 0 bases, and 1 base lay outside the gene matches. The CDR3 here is CASSVATSGYNEQFF. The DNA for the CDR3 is TGTGCCAGCAGCGTAGCGACTAGCGGGTACAATGAGCAGTTCTTC.